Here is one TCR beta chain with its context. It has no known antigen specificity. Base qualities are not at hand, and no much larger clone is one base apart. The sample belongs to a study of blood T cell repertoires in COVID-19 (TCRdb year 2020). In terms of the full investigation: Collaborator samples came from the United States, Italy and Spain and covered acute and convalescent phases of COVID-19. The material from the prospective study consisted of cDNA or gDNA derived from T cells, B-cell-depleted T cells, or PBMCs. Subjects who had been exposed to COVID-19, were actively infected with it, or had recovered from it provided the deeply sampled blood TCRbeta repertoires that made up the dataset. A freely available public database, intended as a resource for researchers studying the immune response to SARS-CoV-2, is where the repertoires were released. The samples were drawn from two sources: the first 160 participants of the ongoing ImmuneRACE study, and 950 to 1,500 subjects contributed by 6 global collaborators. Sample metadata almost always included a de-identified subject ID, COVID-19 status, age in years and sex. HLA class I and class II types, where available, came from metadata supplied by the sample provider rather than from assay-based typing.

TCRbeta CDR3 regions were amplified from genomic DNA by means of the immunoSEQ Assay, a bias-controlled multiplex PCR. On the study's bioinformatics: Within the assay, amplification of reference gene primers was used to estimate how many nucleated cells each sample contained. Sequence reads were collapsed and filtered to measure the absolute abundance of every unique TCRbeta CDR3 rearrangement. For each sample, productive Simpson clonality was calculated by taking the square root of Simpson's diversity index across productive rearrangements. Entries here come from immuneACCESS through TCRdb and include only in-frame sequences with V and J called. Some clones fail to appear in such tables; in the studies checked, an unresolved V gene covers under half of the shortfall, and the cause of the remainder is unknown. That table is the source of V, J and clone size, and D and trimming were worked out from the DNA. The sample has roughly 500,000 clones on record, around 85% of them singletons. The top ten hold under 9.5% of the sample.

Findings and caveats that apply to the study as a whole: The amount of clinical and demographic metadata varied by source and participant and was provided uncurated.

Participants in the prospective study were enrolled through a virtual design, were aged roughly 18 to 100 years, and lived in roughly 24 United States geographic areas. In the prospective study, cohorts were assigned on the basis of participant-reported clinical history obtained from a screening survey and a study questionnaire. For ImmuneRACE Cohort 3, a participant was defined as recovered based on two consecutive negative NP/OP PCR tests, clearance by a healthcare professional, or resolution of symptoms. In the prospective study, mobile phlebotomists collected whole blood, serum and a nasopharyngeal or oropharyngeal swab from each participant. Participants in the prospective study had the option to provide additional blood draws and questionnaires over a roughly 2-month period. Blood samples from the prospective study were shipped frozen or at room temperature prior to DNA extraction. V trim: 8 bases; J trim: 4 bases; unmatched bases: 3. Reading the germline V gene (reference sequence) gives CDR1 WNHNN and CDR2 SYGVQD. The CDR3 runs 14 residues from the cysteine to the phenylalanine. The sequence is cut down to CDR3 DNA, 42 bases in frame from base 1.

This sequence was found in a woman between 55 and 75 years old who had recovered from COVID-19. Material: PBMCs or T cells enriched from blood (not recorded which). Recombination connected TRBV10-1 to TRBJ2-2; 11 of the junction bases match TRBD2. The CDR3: CASALAGGTGELFF. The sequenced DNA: TGCGCCAGCGCGCTAGCGGGGGGCACCGGGGAGCTGTTTTTT.